The text below deals with one T cell receptor (beta chain). Its antigen remains unidentified. This record belongs to a study of cytomegalovirus exposure and HLA in healthy donors. About the research overall: The study placed 70% to 85% of its 398 genotyped donors in the Caucasian-associated ancestry cluster. General study results and limits: Most TCR sequences were uncommon, yet certain public TCRs appeared in many donors. Later work found most CMV-associated TCR beta chains apparently HLA-restricted.

The PCR made use of 60 Vbeta and 13 Jbeta primers. Data came from immunoSEQ multiplex PCR; TCRdb stores just in-frame clones and leaves some out. Seen here are a few hundred thousand clones, roughly 80% observed once, and the top ten hold 2.9%. The origin of this receptor is a man in his thirties or forties in good health and CMV-seronegative. The specimen sequenced was PBMCs.

The CDR3 DNA sequence: TGTGCCAGCAGCTTAGCTATAGCGGGGGTCCCCTACAATGAGCAGTTCTTC. The encoded protein is CASSLAIAGVPYNEQFF. J is TRBJ2-1 and V is TRBV11-2; the match to TRBD2 covers 9 bases. The CDR3 runs 17 residues. CDR1 is SGHAT, CDR2 FQNNGV, per germline. The junction had 6 bases not matched to a gene; V was cut back by 1 base and J by 2 bases.